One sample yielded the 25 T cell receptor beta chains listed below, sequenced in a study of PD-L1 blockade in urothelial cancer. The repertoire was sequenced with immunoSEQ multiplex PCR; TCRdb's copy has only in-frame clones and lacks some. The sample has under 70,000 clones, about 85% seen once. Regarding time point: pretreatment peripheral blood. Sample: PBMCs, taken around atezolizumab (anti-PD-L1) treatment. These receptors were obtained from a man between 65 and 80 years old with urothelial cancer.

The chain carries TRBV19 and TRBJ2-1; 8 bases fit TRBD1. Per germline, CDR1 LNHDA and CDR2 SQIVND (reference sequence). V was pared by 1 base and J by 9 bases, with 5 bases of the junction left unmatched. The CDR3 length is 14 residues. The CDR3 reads CASSIGDRLIEQFF. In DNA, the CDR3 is TGTGCCAGTAGTATAGGGGACAGGTTGATTGAGCAGTTCTTC.

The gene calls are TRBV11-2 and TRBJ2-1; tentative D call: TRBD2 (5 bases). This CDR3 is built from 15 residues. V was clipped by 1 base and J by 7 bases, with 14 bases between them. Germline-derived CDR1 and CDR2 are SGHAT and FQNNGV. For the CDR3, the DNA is TGTGCCAGCAGCTTAGCTAGGCTAGCAGTGAATGAGCAGTTCTTC. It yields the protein CASSLARLAVNEQFF. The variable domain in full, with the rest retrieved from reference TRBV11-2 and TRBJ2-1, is EAGVAQSPRYKIIEKRQSVAFWCNPISGHATLYWYQQILGQGPKLLIQFQNNGVVDDSQLPKDRFSAERLKGVDSTLKIQPAKLEDSAVYLCASSLARLAVNEQFFGPGTRLTVL.

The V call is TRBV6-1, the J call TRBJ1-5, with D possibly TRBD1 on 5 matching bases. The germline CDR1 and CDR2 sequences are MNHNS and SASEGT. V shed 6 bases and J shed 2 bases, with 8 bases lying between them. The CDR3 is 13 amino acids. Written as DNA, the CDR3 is TGTGCCAGCAGCTCCAGGGGCAATCAGCCCCAGCATTTT. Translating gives CASSSRGNQPQHF.

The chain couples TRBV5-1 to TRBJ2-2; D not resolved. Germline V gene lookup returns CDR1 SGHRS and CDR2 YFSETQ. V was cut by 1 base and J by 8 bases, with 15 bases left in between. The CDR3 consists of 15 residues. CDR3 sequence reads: CASSLTQRLPGELFF. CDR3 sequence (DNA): TGCGCCAGCAGCTTGACTCAACGTCTACCAGGGGAGCTGTTTTTT.

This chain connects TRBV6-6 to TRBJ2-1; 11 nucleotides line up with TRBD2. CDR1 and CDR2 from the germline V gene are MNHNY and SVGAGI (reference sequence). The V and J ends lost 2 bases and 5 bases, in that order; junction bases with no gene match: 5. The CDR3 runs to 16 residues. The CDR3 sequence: CASSYLTSGVHNEQFF. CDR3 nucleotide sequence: TGTGCCAGCAGTTACCTGACTAGCGGGGTTCACAATGAGCAGTTCTTC.

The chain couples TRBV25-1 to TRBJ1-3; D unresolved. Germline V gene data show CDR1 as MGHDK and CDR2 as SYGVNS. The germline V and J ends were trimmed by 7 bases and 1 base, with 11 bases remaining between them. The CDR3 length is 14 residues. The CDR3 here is CASTWGESGNTIYF. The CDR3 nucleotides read TGTGCCAGCACCTGGGGAGAATCTGGAAACACCATATATTTT.

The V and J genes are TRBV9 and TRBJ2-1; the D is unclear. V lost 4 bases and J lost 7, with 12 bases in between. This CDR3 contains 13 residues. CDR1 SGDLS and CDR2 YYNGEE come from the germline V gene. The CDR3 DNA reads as TGTGCCAGCAGCCCCCCCCCTGAGAATGAGCAGTTCTTC. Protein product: CASSPPPENEQFF.

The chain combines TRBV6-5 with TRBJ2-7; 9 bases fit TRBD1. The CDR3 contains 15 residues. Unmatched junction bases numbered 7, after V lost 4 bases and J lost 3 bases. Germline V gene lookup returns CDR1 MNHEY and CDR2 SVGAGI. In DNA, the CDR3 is TGTGCCAGCAGTTCTCCCGGGACAGGGAACTACGAGCAGTACTTC. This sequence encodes CASSSPGTGNYEQYF.

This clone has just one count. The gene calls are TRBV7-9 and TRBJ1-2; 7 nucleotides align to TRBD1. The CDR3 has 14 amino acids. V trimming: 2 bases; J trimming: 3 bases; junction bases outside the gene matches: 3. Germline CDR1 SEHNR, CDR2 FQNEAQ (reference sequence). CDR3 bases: TGTGCCAGCAGCTTACCAACAGGGGACTATGGCTACACCTTC. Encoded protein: CASSLPTGDYGYTF.

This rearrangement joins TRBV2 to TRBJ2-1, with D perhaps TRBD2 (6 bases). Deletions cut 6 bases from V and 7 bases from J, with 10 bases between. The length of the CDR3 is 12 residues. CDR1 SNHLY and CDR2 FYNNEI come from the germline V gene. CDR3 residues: CASSVGGNEQFF. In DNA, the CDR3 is TGTGCCAGCAGCGTCGGGGGTAATGAGCAGTTCTTC.

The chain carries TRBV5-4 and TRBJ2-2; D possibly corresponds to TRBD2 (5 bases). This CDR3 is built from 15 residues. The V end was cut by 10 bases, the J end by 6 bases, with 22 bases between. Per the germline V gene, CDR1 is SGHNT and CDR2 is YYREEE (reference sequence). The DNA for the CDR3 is TGTGCCTTGACCCGGGGAGCAAGTACCTCCGGGGAGCTGTTTTTT. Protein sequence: CALTRGASTSGELFF.

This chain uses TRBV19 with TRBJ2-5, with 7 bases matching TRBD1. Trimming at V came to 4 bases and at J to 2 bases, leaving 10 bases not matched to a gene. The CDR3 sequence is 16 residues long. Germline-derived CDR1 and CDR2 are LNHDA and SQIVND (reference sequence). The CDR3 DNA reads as TGTGCCAGTAGTACCGGGACAGAACCAAGGCAAGAGACCCAGTACTTC. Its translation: CASSTGTEPRQETQYF.

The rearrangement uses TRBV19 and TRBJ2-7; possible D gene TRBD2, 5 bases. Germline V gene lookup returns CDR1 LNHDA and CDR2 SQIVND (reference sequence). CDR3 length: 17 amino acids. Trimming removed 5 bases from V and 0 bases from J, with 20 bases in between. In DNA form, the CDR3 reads TGTGCCAGTAGTCCCCGTTTTGAGGGCTTAAGCTCCTACGAGCAGTACTTC. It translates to CASSPRFEGLSSYEQYF.

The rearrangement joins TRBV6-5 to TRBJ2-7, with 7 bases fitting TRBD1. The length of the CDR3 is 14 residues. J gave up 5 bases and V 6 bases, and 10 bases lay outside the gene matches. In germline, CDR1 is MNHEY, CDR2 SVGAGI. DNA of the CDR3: TGTGCCAGCAGACCCACCGACAGGGCCCACGAGCAGTACTTC. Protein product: CASRPTDRAHEQYF.

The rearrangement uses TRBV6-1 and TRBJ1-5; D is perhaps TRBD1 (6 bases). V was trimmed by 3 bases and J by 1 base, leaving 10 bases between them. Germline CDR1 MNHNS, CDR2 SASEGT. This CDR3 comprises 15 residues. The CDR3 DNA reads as TGTGCCAGCAGTGATCAGGGACAAAGCAATCAGCCCCAGCATTTT. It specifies CASSDQGQSNQPQHF.

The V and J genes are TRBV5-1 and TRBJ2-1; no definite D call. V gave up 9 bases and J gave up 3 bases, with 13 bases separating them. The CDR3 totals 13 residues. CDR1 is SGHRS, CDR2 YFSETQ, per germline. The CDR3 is CATTPNGYNEQFF. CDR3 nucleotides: TGCGCCACTACCCCTAACGGCTACAATGAGCAGTTCTTC.

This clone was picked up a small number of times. CDR3 sequence reads: CASSRGQGDGYTF. The CDR3 DNA follows: TGTGCCAGCAGTCGGGGACAGGGAGATGGCTACACCTTC. This chain links TRBV6-5 with TRBJ1-2; 9 nucleotides match TRBD1. This CDR3 spans 13 amino acids. The V segment lost 5 bases and the J segment 6 bases; nucleotides outside the gene matches: 4. Germline loops: CDR1 MNHEY, CDR2 SVGAGI.

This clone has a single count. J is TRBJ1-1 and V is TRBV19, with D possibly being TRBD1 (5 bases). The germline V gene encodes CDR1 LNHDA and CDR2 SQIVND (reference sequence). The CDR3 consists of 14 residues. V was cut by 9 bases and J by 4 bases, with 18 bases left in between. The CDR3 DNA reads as TGTGCCAGCGCTTCCTTGGGGGGGGGCACTGAAGCTTTCTTT. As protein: CASASLGGGTEAFF.

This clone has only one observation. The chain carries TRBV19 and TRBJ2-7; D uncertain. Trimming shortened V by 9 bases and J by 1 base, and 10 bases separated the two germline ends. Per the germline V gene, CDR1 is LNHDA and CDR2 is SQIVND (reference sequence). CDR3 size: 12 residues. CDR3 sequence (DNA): TGTGCCAGCCTTAGTCAATCCTACGAGCAGTACTTC. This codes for CASLSQSYEQYF.

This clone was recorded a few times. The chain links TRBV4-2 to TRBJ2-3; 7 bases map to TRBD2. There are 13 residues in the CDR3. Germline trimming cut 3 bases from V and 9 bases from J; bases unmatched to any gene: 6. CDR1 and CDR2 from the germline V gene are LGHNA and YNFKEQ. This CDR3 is CASSQTPGLTQYF. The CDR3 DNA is TGTGCCAGCAGCCAGACGCCGGGACTAACGCAGTATTTT.

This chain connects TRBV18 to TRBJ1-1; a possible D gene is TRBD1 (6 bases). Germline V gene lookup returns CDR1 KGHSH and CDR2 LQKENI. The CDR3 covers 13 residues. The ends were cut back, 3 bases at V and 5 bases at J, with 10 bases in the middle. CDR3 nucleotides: TGTGCCAGCTCACCTAAACAGGGAACTGAAGCTTTCTTT. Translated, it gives CASSPKQGTEAFF.

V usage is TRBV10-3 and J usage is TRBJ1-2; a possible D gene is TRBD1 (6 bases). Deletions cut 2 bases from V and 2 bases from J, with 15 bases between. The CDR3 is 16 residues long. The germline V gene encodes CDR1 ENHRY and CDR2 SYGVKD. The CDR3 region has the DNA TGTGCCATCAGTGAGGGACCCAGGGGATGGAACTATGGCTACACCTTC. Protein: CAISEGPRGWNYGYTF.

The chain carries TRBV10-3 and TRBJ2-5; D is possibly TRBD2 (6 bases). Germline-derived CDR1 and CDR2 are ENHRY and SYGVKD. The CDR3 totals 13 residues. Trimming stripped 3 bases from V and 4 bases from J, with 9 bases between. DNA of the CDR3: TGTGCCATCAGTGACGGGGGAGGAGAGACCCAGTACTTC. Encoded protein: CAISDGGGETQYF.

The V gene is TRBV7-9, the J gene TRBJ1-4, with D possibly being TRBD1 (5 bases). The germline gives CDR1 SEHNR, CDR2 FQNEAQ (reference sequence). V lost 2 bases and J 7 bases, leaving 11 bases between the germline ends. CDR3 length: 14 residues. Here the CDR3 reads CASSLQGFSEKLFF. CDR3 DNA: TGTGCCAGCAGCTTACAGGGTTTCAGTGAAAAACTGTTTTTT.

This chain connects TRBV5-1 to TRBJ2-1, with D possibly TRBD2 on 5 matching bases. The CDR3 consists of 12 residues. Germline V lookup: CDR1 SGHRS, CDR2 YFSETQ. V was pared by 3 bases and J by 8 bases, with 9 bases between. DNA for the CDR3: TGCGCCAGCAGCTCCACTAGAGATGAGCAGTTCTTC. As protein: CASSSTRDEQFF. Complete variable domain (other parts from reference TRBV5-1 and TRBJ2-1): KAGVTQTPRYLIKTRGQQVTLSCSPISGHRSVSWYQQTPGQGLQFLFEYFSETQRNKGNFPGRFSGRQFSNSRSEMNVSTLELGDSALYLCASSSTRDEQFFGPGTRLTVL.